This T cell receptor (beta chain) is drawn from a study of long-term antiretroviral therapy in people with HIV. Run at survey level, the immunoSEQ assay was version v3.0. Only in-frame clones appear in the TCRdb table, and some are missing; sequencing was by immunoSEQ multiplex PCR. The table records over 15,000 clones, roughly 72% of them present only once. The CDR3 is 19 amino acids. The sample here was unsorted PBMCs, taken 2.2 years after starting antiretroviral therapy. The chain links TRBV12-2 to TRBJ1-1; the table's D call TRBD1 went unverified against the DNA. TRBV12-2 is a pseudogene. This TCR was sampled from a man aged 45-60 years with HIV. The CDR3 loop is CASRLAVQGQGAFYTEAFF. CDR3 in DNA: TGTGCAAGTCGCTTAGCTGTCCAGGGACAGGGGGCGTTTTACACTGAAGCTTTCTTT.